Presented here are 25 T cell receptor beta chains from one specimen sequenced in a study of blood T cell repertoires in COVID-19. The data were produced by immunoSEQ multiplex PCR, yet TCRdb's version contains in-frame clones alone and is incomplete. The sample records about 210,000 clones, about nine tenths being singletons. Sequences were obtained from peripheral blood. The receptor source for this set is a man in his 70s with acute or convalescent COVID-19.

The chain couples TRBV7-9 to TRBJ2-2; 7 nucleotides line up with TRBD1. After removal of 7 bases from V and 0 bases from J, the junction contained 5 bases not matched to a gene. The germline gives CDR1 SEHNR, CDR2 FQNEAQ (reference sequence). The CDR3 runs to 15 residues. The CDR3 nucleotides read TGTGCCAGCACCCCGGACAGGACGAACACCGGGGAGCTGTTTTTT. This translates into CASTPDRTNTGELFF.

This clone was counted between two and nine times. The J gene is TRBJ1-1, the V gene TRBV19; D unresolved. The CDR3 totals 14 residues. V lost 3 bases, J lost 5 bases, and 13 bases lay in between. Germline loops: CDR1 LNHDA, CDR2 SQIVND (reference sequence). In nucleotides, the CDR3 is TGTGCCAGTAGTATGGGCCTTGCGCGAACTGAAGCTTTCTTT. Its protein product is CASSMGLARTEAFF.

The V and J genes are TRBV7-2 and TRBJ2-3, with D unresolved. Trimming left V 4 bases short and J 3 bases short, with 8 bases between. The CDR3 loop spans 13 amino acids. Germline-derived CDR1 and CDR2 are SGHTA and FQGNSA. This CDR3 reads CASSYLYTDTQYF. The CDR3 DNA follows: TGTGCCAGCAGCTACCTATATACAGATACGCAGTATTTT.

The chain is built from TRBV5-1 and TRBJ2-5, with D possibly matching TRBD2 (6 bases). This CDR3 contains 17 residues. Trimming removed 3 bases at V and 2 bases at J, with 20 bases between. In germline, CDR1 is SGHRS, CDR2 YFSETQ. The CDR3 DNA reads TGCGCCAGCAGCTCTACCCCGTCCGGACTACAACAAGAGACCCAGTACTTC. This translates into CASSSTPSGLQQETQYF.

This clone was picked up one time. The chain employs TRBV15 and TRBJ2-2; weak D call: TRBD2 (5 bases). This CDR3 comprises 13 residues. Germline loops: CDR1 LNHNV, CDR2 YYDKDF (reference sequence). V lost 6 bases and J 2 bases, leaving 7 bases between the germline ends. CDR3 DNA sequence: TGTGCCACCAGTGACTATAACACCGGGGAGCTGTTTTTT. Protein product: CATSDYNTGELFF.

The J gene is TRBJ2-7, the V gene TRBV24-1; 10 bases are shared with TRBD1. The CDR3 runs to 16 residues. CDR1 and CDR2 from the germline V gene are KGHDR and SFDVKD. V dropped 3 bases and J dropped 6; count of bases not matched to a gene: 10. As DNA, the CDR3 is TGTGCCACCAGTGATGCCCCTCCGGGACAGGGGTTCGAGCAGTACTTC. This gives the protein CATSDAPPGQGFEQYF.

This chain links TRBV9 with TRBJ2-2, with 10 positions matching TRBD1. V lost 4 bases to trimming and J lost 5 bases; unmatched junction nucleotides: 5. CDR1 SGDLS and CDR2 YYNGEE come from the germline V gene. The CDR3 extends over 15 amino acids. CDR3 bases: TGTGCCAGCAGCTTGAGACAGGGGGCAACCGGGGAGCTGTTTTTT. Protein sequence: CASSLRQGATGELFF.

In its sample, this clone was seen a few times. The chain has TRBV30 and TRBJ2-7; possible D gene TRBD2, 5 bases. The germline V gene encodes CDR1 GTSNPN and CDR2 SVGIG (reference sequence). Trimming stripped 1 base from V and 10 bases from J, with 14 bases between. The CDR3 is made up of 12 amino acids. The DNA of the CDR3 is TGTGCCTGGAGTGCCCAGGCGGACTTACAGTACTTC. As protein: CAWSAQADLQYF.

The chain uses TRBV29-1 and TRBJ2-5; no clear D. Germline CDR1 reads SQVTM; CDR2 reads ANQGSEA. Trimming took off 7 bases at V and 2 bases at J, with 5 bases between the two ends. The CDR3 contains 10 residues. The CDR3 DNA reads as TGCAGCGGAGGACAAGAGACCCAGTACTTC. Protein product: CSGGQETQYF. Combining the CDR3 with reference TRBV29-1 and TRBJ2-5 gives the whole variable domain SAVISQKPSRDICQRGTSLTIQCQVDSQVTMMFWYRQQPGQSLTLIATANQGSEATYESGFVIDKFPISRPNLTFSTLTVSNMSPEDSSIYLCSGGQETQYFGPGTRLLVL.

This sequence joins TRBV3-1 (or the pseudogene TRBV3-2) and TRBJ2-1; 12 nucleotides agree with TRBD2. V lost 1 base and J lost 8; bases outside the gene matches: 3. Germline V gene data show CDR1 as LGHDT and CDR2 as YNNKEL (reference sequence). This CDR3 has 15 residues. CDR3 sequence (DNA): TGTGCCAGCAGCCAAGCCGGACTAGCGGGGTATGAGCAGTTCTTC. Translation: CASSQAGLAGYEQFF.

The CDR3 sequence: CAISESSGRAWNEQFF. The CDR3 bases are TGTGCCATCAGTGAGTCCAGCGGGAGGGCCTGGAATGAGCAGTTCTTC. This chain joins TRBV10-3 and TRBJ2-1, with 10 bases fitting TRBD2. V shed 0 bases and J 7 bases; nucleotides not matched to a gene: 6. The CDR3 covers 16 residues. CDR1 is ENHRY and CDR2 is SYGVKD in the germline V gene.

This sequence joins TRBV9 and TRBJ2-7; 8 bases are shared with TRBD1. Germline V lookup: CDR1 SGDLS, CDR2 YYNGEE. The CDR3 has 15 residues. The ends lost 0 bases at V and 4 bases at J; junction bases unmatched: 6. The CDR3 region is CASSVDAGGRYEQYF. Written as DNA, the CDR3 is TGTGCCAGCAGCGTAGATGCAGGGGGCAGGTACGAGCAGTACTTC.

This sequence joins TRBV11-1 and TRBJ2-5, with 8 nucleotides matching TRBD2. Germline lookup yields CDR1 SGHAT and CDR2 FQDESV (reference sequence). This CDR3 contains 16 residues. Unmatched junction bases numbered 9, after V lost 1 base and J lost 5 bases. For the CDR3, the DNA is TGTGCCAGCAGCTTAGTTGGGCGGGAGGAGGGGGAGACCCAGTACTTC. This sequence encodes CASSLVGREEGETQYF. The full variable domain, completed using reference TRBV11-1 and TRBJ2-5, is EAEVAQSPRYKITEKSQAVAFWCDPISGHATLYWYRQILGQGPELLVQFQDESVVDDSQLPKDRFSAERLKGVDSTLKIQPAELGDSAMYLCASSLVGREEGETQYFGPGTRLLVL.

J is TRBJ2-3 and V is TRBV11-3, with 15 positions matching TRBD2. V shed 5 bases, J shed 0 bases, and the junction held 3 bases outside the gene matches. CDR3 length: 17 amino acids. Germline V lookup: CDR1 SGHNT, CDR2 YENEEA. The CDR3 loop is CASSPGTSGRSTDTQYF. In DNA, the CDR3 is TGTGCCAGCAGCCCAGGGACTAGCGGGAGGAGCACAGATACGCAGTATTTT. Supplemented by reference TRBV11-3 and TRBJ2-3, the full variable domain reads EAGVVQSPRYKIIEKKQPVAFWCNPISGHNTLYWYLQNLGQGPELLIRYENEEAVDDSQLPKDRFSAERLKGVDSTLKIQPAELGDSAVYLCASSPGTSGRSTDTQYFGPGTRLTVL.

The genes are TRBV28 and TRBJ1-4; tentative D call: TRBD1 (5 bases). CDR1 and CDR2 from the germline V gene are MDHEN and SYDVKM. The CDR3 runs to 15 residues. Trimming cost V 4 bases and J 3 bases, with 12 bases left between them. The CDR3 nucleotides are TGTGCCAGCAGTTCACGACTAGGGGCTAATGAAAAACTGTTTTTT. This encodes CASSSRLGANEKLFF.

The CDR3 loop is CASSSGGSANEQYF. In DNA form, the CDR3 reads TGTGCCAGCAGTTCCGGGGGATCCGCTAACGAGCAGTACTTC. The gene calls are TRBV28 and TRBJ2-7; D perhaps matches TRBD2 (6 bases). CDR1 MDHEN and CDR2 SYDVKM come from the germline V gene. The V end lost 4 bases, the J end lost 5 bases, and 15 bases lay between the germline ends. There are 14 residues in the CDR3.

The CDR3 protein is CASSSRTGNTEAFF. Here the CDR3 DNA reads TGTGCCAGCAGCTCAAGGACAGGGAACACTGAAGCTTTCTTT. The chain couples TRBV7-9 to TRBJ1-1; 7 bases fit TRBD1. Germline CDR1 is SEHNR and CDR2 is FQNEAQ (reference sequence). This CDR3 has 14 amino acids. V was clipped by 4 bases and J by 1 base; unmatched bases: 3.

The chain couples TRBV7-2 to TRBJ2-7; the D gene is possibly TRBD2 (5 bases). The germline V gene has CDR1 SGHTA and CDR2 FQGNSA. The CDR3 is 17 residues long. V dropped 5 bases and J dropped 7 bases, with 27 bases sitting between them. CDR3 sequence: CASSPAAYVLEGIEQYF. The DNA for the CDR3 is TGTGCCAGCAGCCCAGCGGCATATGTACTAGAGGGTATAGAGCAGTACTTC.

The chain couples TRBV18 to TRBJ2-7; TRBD2 aligns across 9 bases. Losses at the gene ends were 5 bases for V and 0 bases for J; bases not matched to a gene: 5. The CDR3 covers 15 residues. Germline V gives CDR1 KGHSH, CDR2 LQKENI. The CDR3 DNA sequence: TGTGCCAGCTCATCCTTGACTAGCGGCTCCTACGAGCAGTACTTC. This codes for CASSSLTSGSYEQYF.

This chain connects TRBV6-6 to TRBJ1-2; no clear D gene. In germline, CDR1 is MNHNY, CDR2 SVGAGI (reference sequence). This CDR3 is built from 14 residues. Trimming took 5 bases from V and 4 from J, leaving 14 bases between them. For the CDR3, the DNA is TGTGCCAGCAGTGGAGAGTTAGTCGGCTATGGCTACACCTTC. This sequence encodes CASSGELVGYGYTF.

The chain couples TRBV19 to TRBJ2-1; 7 nucleotides align to TRBD1. The trim removed 4 bases at V and 0 bases at J, leaving 3 bases unmatched. The CDR3 totals 15 residues. The germline CDR1 and CDR2 sequences are LNHDA and SQIVND (reference sequence). CDR3 sequence: CASSTQGSSYNEQFF. The CDR3 DNA sequence: TGTGCCAGTAGTACACAGGGGAGCTCCTACAATGAGCAGTTCTTC.

V and J are TRBV15 and TRBJ1-2, with D tentatively TRBD1 (5 bases). CDR1 is LNHNV, CDR2 YYDKDF, per germline (reference sequence). The CDR3 consists of 15 residues. Between the trimmed V and J ends, which lost 0 bases and 5 bases, there was a span of 13 bases. The CDR3 is CATSRDPWTTYGYTF. CDR3 coding DNA: TGTGCCACCAGCAGAGATCCGTGGACAACATATGGCTACACCTTC.

V and J are TRBV6-1 and TRBJ2-4, with TRBD1 matching over 8 bases. J was trimmed by 1 base and V by 3 bases; bases with no gene match: 11. Germline CDR1 MNHNS, CDR2 SASEGT. The CDR3 is made up of 18 amino acids. CDR3 sequence: CASSDRGRFVNAKNIQYF. DNA of the CDR3: TGTGCCAGCAGTGACAGGGGGCGTTTCGTTAACGCCAAAAACATTCAGTACTTC.

The genes are TRBV5-1 and TRBJ1-2; 7 bases fit TRBD1. The CDR3 is 12 residues long. Germline CDR1 SGHRS, CDR2 YFSETQ. V was clipped by 3 bases and J by 8 bases; unmatched bases: 4. The DNA for the CDR3 is TGCGCCAGCAGCTCGGGACAGCGCGGCTACACCTTC. Its protein product is CASSSGQRGYTF.

This clone has only one observation. The chain joins TRBV19 to TRBJ2-5; 9 positions agree with TRBD2. The V gene end was trimmed by 5 bases and the J gene end by 5 bases; junction bases not matched to a gene: 3. CDR3 length equals 13 residues. Germline V gene data show CDR1 as LNHDA and CDR2 as SQIVND (reference sequence). The CDR3 nucleotides read TGTGCCAGTAGTGGTAGCGGGAGTGAGACCCAGTACTTC. This translates into CASSGSGSETQYF.